This TCR beta chain is drawn from a study of cytomegalovirus exposure and HLA in healthy donors. The PCR was carried out with 60 Vbeta primers and 13 Jbeta primers. TCRdb's table, derived via immunoSEQ multiplex PCR, lists solely in-frame clones and lacks some. The sample lists about 210,000 clones; about four fifths were seen once. This CDR3 is 13 amino acids long. The germline V gene encodes CDR1 GTSNPN and CDR2 SVGIG (reference sequence). Trimming removed 7 bases from V and 0 bases from J, with 12 bases in between. General study results and limits: In vitro experiments confirmed that three CMV-associated chains were specific for CMV antigens. Association of a missense DCLRE1C variant with TCR beta V- and J-gene trimming was reported in a later analysis.

As regards this clone: Its antigen is not identified.

The sequence was collected from a middle-aged man in good health and CMV-seropositive. The chain links TRBV30 to TRBJ1-1; weak D call: TRBD1 (5 bases). Sequencing was carried out using PBMCs. The CDR3, as DNA: TGTGCCTTCTCGACAGAGCTGAACACTGAAGCTTTCTTT. Its protein is CAFSTELNTEAFF.